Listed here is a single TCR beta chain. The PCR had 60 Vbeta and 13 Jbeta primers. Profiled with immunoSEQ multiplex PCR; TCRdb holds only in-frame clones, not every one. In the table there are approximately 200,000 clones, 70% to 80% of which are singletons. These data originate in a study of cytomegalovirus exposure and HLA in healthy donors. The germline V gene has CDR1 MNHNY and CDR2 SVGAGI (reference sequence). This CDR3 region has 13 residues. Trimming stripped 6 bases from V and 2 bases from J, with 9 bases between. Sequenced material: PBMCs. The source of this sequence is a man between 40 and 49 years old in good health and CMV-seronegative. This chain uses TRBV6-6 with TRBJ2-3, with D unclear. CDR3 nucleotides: TGTGCCAGCAGCCTTGACTCCACAGATACGCAGTATTTT. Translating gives CASSLDSTDTQYF.